This TCR beta chain was captured in a study of T cell responses to AZD1222 COVID-19 vaccine. General study results and limits: Donors were chiefly white British, with a greater number of females, and clonal diversity was perhaps underestimated.

On this clone itself: The antigen remains undetermined.

Per the germline V gene, CDR1 is LGHDT and CDR2 is YNNKEL (reference sequence). V was trimmed by 4 bases and J by 5 bases, leaving 14 bases between them. This CDR3 has 14 residues. The method was immunoSEQ multiplex PCR; TCRdb's version includes in-frame clones alone and lacks a portion of them. The data hold some 86,000 clones, with 90% observed a single time. The clonotype was recovered from an adult who received the AZD1222 COVID-19 vaccine. This chain joins TRBV3-1 (or the pseudogene TRBV3-2) and TRBJ1-1; D is unclear. The source material was peripheral blood, sampled 28 days after the second AZD1222 dose. The CDR3 reads CASSLTRGGTEAFF. Here the CDR3 DNA reads TGTGCCAGCAGCCTAACTAGAGGAGGAACTGAAGCTTTCTTT.